This TCR beta chain was observed in a study of T cells expressing NK-cell markers. Background on the study: Serological testing identified seven of the eight sequenced donors as HCMV-seropositive and one as seronegative.

From its re-call of the 5' RACE reads, TCRdb lists each CDR3 protein once, without DNA. This table holds about 550,000 distinct CDR3 sequences. The CDR3 sequence is 16 residues long. Germline-derived CDR1 and CDR2 are SNHLY and FYNNEI. This TCR was recovered from a man aged 18 to 29 in good health. The sequenced sample was blood T cells: a sorted CD56 or NKG2C T cell subset, CD4+ or CD8+ T cells, or bulk PBMC T cells (not recorded which). The rearrangement uses TRBV2 and TRBJ2-1. The CDR3 loop is CASSEPAGDTYNEQFF.